This T cell receptor beta chain was documented in a study of early stage breast cancer tumors. Study context: Each sample averaged approximately 9.9-fold read coverage. Study findings and constraints: Blood repertoires resembled normal breast more than tumor.

CDR1 is SGHDT, CDR2 YYEEEE, per germline. V lost 1 base to trimming and J lost 4 bases, with 8 bases between them. The CDR3 is made up of 13 amino acids. About this clone: Its antigen is currently unknown.

Sequencing used immunoSEQ multiplex PCR; TCRdb keeps in-frame clones, though not all of them. The sample consists of about 19,000 clones, approximately 82% of them appearing once. This clonotype was sampled from an older person with breast cancer. This chain uses TRBV5-6 with TRBJ1-1, with D unclear. What was sequenced was blood. The CDR3 is CASSLPPGTEAFF. CDR3 nucleotides: TGTGCCAGCAGCTTGCCCCCGGGCACTGAAGCTTTCTTT. The whole variable domain, filled in from reference TRBV5-6 and TRBJ1-1, reads DAGVTQSPTHLIKTRGQQVTLRCSPKSGHDTVSWYQQALGQGPQFIFQYYEEEERQRGNFPDRFSGHQFPNYSSELNVNALLLGDSALYLCASSLPPGTEAFFGQGTRLTVV.